This T cell receptor (beta chain) was documented in a study of blood T cell repertoires in COVID-19 (dated by TCRdb to 2020 to 2022). About the full investigation: Samples from collaborators originated in the United States, Italy and Spain and spanned both the acute and convalescent phases of COVID-19. Samples came from the ongoing ImmuneRACE study (first 160 participants) plus 1,254 subjects from 6 global collaborators. Subjects who had been exposed to COVID-19, were actively infected with it, or had recovered from it provided the deeply sampled blood TCRbeta repertoires that made up the dataset. The prospective study material was composed of cDNA or gDNA derived from T cells, B-cell-depleted T cells, or PBMCs. The repertoires were released in a freely available public database meant as a resource for research on the immune response to SARS-CoV-2. HLA class I and class II types, where available, came from metadata supplied by the sample provider rather than from assay-based typing. Nearly every sample came with metadata listing a de-identified subject ID, COVID-19 status, age in years and sex. What the study reported, not specific to this receptor: The amount of clinical and demographic metadata varied by source and participant and was provided uncurated.

The immunoSEQ Assay, a bias-controlled multiplex PCR, was used to amplify TCRbeta CDR3 regions from genomic DNA. The study's own analysis went as follows. Nucleated cell counts per sample were estimated from amplification of reference gene primers within the assay. Sequence reads were collapsed and filtered to measure the absolute abundance of every unique TCRbeta CDR3 rearrangement. For each sample, productive Simpson clonality was calculated by taking the square root of Simpson's diversity index across productive rearrangements. In its TCRdb copy, this immuneACCESS table keeps in-frame sequences only and misses some clones. Where compared with another copy, unresolved V genes explain less than half of these, and the others have no known cause. From that table come the V and J calls and clone size; the DNA was used to work out D and trimming. This sample holds over 400,000 clones; roughly 89% were observed only once. The ten largest make up roughly 7.4% of the sample.

A remark on this clone: What this receptor recognizes is not known. No much larger clone is present one base from it, and per-base qualities are unavailable.

Looking up the germline V gene (reference sequence) yields CDR1 LGHDT and CDR2 YNNKEL. The CDR3 has 16 amino acids, counting the end cysteine and phenylalanine. The CDR3 DNA has 48 bases and is translated from base 1. Trimming leaves V shorter by 3 bases and J shorter by 7 bases, with the junction holding 7 bases beyond the gene matches. At one collaborating source in Seattle, patients were enrolled during active infection and were followed longitudinally through the course of disease. Collaborating institutions collected whole blood in K2EDTA tubes following their own protocols. For TCRbeta analysis, collaborators shipped samples in one of three forms: frozen whole blood, isolated PBMCs, or DNA extracted from either of those sample types.

This sequence was found in a woman between 45 and 60 years old with COVID-19, enrolled during active disease. The V and J segments used are TRBV3-1 (or the pseudogene TRBV3-2) and TRBJ2-1; 12 bases in between match TRBD2. The sample was peripheral blood. The DNA reads as follows: TGTGCCAGCAGCCATCCCAGACTAGCGGGGGAGAATGAGCAGTTCTTC. It is translated as CASSHPRLAGENEQFF.